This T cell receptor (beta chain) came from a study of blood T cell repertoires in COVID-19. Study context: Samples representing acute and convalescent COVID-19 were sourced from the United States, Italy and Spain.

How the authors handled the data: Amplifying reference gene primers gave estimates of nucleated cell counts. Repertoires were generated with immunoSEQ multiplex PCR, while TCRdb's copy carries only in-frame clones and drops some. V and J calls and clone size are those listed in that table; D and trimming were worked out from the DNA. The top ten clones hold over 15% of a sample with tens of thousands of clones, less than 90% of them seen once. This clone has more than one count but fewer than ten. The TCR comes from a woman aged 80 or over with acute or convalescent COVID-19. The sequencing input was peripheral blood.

The CDR3 reads CASSLGLAGAFYNEQFF. The CDR3, as DNA: TGCGCCAGCAGCTTGGGACTAGCGGGAGCCTTTTACAATGAGCAGTTCTTC. The J gene is TRBJ2-1, the V gene TRBV5-1, with 12 bases aligning to TRBD2. Looked up from germline, CDR1 is SGHRS and CDR2 is YFSETQ. CDR3 length equals 17 residues. The V segment lost 0 bases and the J segment 4 bases; nucleotides outside the gene matches: 5.